These 11 T cell receptor beta chains share one sample of origin, sequenced in a study of T-cell reconstitution after alpha-beta-depleted transplantation in children. Unique molecular identifiers were used in preparing the TCRbeta library. TCRdb ran MiXCR on the PCR reads and lists one entry per CDR3 protein. Of a few hundred thousand distinct CDR3 sequences listed, 25% to 30% are singletons. The sample here was PBMCs, taken before TCRalphabeta/CD19-depleted stem cell transplant. All receptors derive from a boy younger than two with Wiskott-Aldrich syndrome, due to receive a stem cell transplant.

This chain joins TRBV7-9 and TRBJ2-1; D unclear. With 3 bases removed from V and 5 bases from J, the gap between germline ends came to 5 bases. Germline assignment: CDR1 SEHNR and CDR2 FQNEAQ (reference sequence). This CDR3 spans 12 amino acids. The CDR3 DNA follows: TGTGCCAGCAGCTTCCGGGACAATGAGCAGTTCTTC. As protein: CASSFRDNEQFF.

Worth noting for this clonotype: Given a much more abundant clone one base away, this may be a read error. V usage is TRBV5-1 and J usage is TRBJ2-1, with 8 bases aligning to TRBD2. The length of the CDR3 is 14 residues. Germline V CDR1 and CDR2: SGHRS, YFSETQ. Here the CDR3 DNA reads TGCGCCAGCAGCTTGGGGACTAGCCGCAATGAGCACTTCTTC. It encodes CASSLGTSRNEHFF.

The CDR3 DNA reads as TGCAGTGCTAGAGATACGACTAGCGGGAGGACTGGGGAGACCCAGTACTTC. Its translation: CSARDTTSGRTGETQYF. The chain couples TRBV20-1 to TRBJ2-5; 13 positions agree with TRBD2. Germline lookup yields CDR1 DFQATT and CDR2 SNEGSKA (reference sequence). The CDR3 spans 17 residues. Trimming took 0 bases from V and 5 from J; bases not matched to a gene: 9.

The rearrangement links TRBV18 to TRBJ2-5, with 12 bases fitting TRBD2. V was pared by 2 bases and J by 4 bases, with 5 bases of the junction left unmatched. The CDR3 runs 16 residues. Germline lookup yields CDR1 KGHSH and CDR2 LQKENI. The CDR3 spells CASSPELAGGRETQYF. The CDR3 DNA reads TGTGCCAGCTCACCAGAACTAGCGGGAGGAAGAGAGACCCAGTACTTC.

This clonotype was observed a handful of times. V and J are TRBV30 and TRBJ1-1; the D is unclear. The CDR3 covers 11 residues. V was clipped by 7 bases and J by 1 base, with 7 bases between them. Germline CDR1 and CDR2: GTSNPN and SVGIG (reference sequence). The CDR3 protein is CASKGNTEAFF. For the CDR3, the DNA is TGTGCCTCCAAGGGGAACACTGAAGCTTTCTTT.

In DNA, the CDR3 is TGTGCCAGCAGCCCCCCGGGACTAGCGACCACCTACGAGCAGTACTTC. It yields the protein CASSPPGLATTYEQYF. The chain has TRBV7-2 and TRBJ2-7, with TRBD2 identical over 10 bases. Germline trimming cut 5 bases from V and 2 bases from J; bases unmatched to any gene: 9. CDR3 length equals 16 residues. Germline V gene sequence: CDR1 SGHTA, CDR2 FQGNSA. Together with reference TRBV7-2 and TRBJ2-7, the CDR3 gives the full variable domain: GAGVSQSPSNKVTEKGKDVELRCDPISGHTALYWYRQSLGQGLEFLIYFQGNSAPDKSGLPSDRFSAERTGGSVSTLTIQRTQQEDSAVYLCASSPPGLATTYEQYFGPGTRLTVT.

This clonotype has only a few counts. The chain employs TRBV29-1 and TRBJ1-2; D may be TRBD1 (5 bases). CDR3 size: 14 residues. Germline values: CDR1 SQVTM, CDR2 ANQGSEA. With 6 bases removed from V and 9 bases from J, the gap between germline ends came to 23 bases. The CDR3 DNA sequence: TGCAGCGTCGAAAAGGGGCGAGTTGAGAGTAGCTACACCTTC. The encoded protein is CSVEKGRVESSYTF.

This sequence joins TRBV5-4 and TRBJ2-2; TRBD2 is a possible D gene (5 bases). This CDR3 contains 13 residues. The V end was cut by 2 bases, the J end by 11 bases, with 13 bases between. Germline CDR1 and CDR2: SGHNT and YYREEE (reference sequence). CDR3 in amino acids: CASSFRGVGELFF. In DNA form, the CDR3 reads TGTGCCAGCAGCTTCCGGGGAGTCGGAGAGCTGTTTTTT.

The chain combines TRBV19 with TRBJ1-5; D is unclear. This CDR3 spans 12 amino acids. The germline CDR1 and CDR2 sequences are LNHDA and SQIVND (reference sequence). Trimming cost V 6 bases and J 5 bases, with 8 bases left between them. This chain's CDR3 is CASSQIDQPQHF. The CDR3 DNA sequence: TGTGCCAGTAGCCAGATAGATCAGCCCCAGCATTTT.

The sample holds a few counts of this clonotype. The V and J genes are TRBV9 and TRBJ2-7; D call uncertain. Germline V gene lookup returns CDR1 SGDLS and CDR2 YYNGEE. Trimming took 0 bases from V and 1 from J, leaving 11 bases between them. This CDR3 region has 15 residues. CDR3 DNA sequence: TGTGCCAGCAGCGTAGGATCGGGTGGGTCCTACGAGCAGTACTTC. Translating it yields CASSVGSGGSYEQYF.

This clonotype was seen a handful of times. CDR3: CASSPLGSGQETQYF. The CDR3 DNA is TGCGCCAGCAGCCCCCTCGGTTCTGGTCAAGAGACCCAGTACTTC. The chain has TRBV5-1 and TRBJ2-5; D is ambiguous. V gave up 4 bases and J gave up 2 bases, with 15 bases separating them. The germline gives CDR1 SGHRS, CDR2 YFSETQ. This CDR3 is built from 15 residues.